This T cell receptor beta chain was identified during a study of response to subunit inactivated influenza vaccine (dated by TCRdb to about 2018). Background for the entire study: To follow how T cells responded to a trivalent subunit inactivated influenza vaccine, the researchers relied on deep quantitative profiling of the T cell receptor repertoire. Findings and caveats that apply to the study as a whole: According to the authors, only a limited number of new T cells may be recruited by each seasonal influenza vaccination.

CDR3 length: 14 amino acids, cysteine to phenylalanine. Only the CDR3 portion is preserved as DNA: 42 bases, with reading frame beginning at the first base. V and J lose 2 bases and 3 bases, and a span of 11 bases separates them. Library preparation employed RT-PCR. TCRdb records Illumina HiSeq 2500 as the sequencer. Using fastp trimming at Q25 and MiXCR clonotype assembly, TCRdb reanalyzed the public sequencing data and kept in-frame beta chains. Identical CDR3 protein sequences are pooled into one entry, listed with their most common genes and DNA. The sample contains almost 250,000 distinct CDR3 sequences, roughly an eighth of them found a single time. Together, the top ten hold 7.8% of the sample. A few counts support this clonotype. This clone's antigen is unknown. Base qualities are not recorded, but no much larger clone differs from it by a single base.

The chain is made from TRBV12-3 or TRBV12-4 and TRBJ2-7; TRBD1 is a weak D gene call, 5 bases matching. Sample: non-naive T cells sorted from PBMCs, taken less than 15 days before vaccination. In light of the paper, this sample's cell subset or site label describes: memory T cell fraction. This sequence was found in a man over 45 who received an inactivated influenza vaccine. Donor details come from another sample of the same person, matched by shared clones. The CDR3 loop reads CASSLRPQGYEQYF. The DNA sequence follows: TGTGCCAGCAGTTTACGCCCCCAGGGCTACGAGCAGTACTTC.